The clone carrying this TCR beta chain was detected a few times. No antigen is known for it. Coverage ceases 3 residues before the CDR3 finishes, and the germline J gene fills in the end. Produced via immunoSEQ multiplex PCR; TCRdb's table is partial and in-frame only. Recorded here are about 20,000 clones, with no singletons, and the ten leading clones hold approximately 2.6%. This entry is derived from a study of T cell clonality in common variable immunodeficiency. Points from the study as a whole: In common variable immunodeficiency, TCR beta chains reportedly carried fewer deletions and N-nucleotide insertions.

No CVID subject was ill or on immunomodulatory drugs when sampled. Germline lookup yields CDR1 SGHVS and CDR2 FQNEAQ. The CDR3 spans 16 residues. Unmatched junction bases numbered 11, after V lost 6 bases and J lost 5 bases. What was sequenced was peripheral blood mononuclear cells. The sequence was obtained from a human donor with common variable immunodeficiency. The V gene is TRBV7-8, the J gene TRBJ2-2; 8 nucleotides agree with TRBD2. Incomplete CDR3 DNA: TGTGCCAGCAGGCCATCGGTTGCGGGAGGTACCGGGGAG. The encoded protein is CASRPSVAGGTGE. Given in full, the CDR3 is CASRPSVAGGTGELFF.